What follows are 21 T cell receptor beta chains derived from one specimen sequenced in a study of cytomegalovirus exposure and HLA in healthy donors. 13 Jbeta primers and 60 Vbeta primers were used for the PCR. Profiled with immunoSEQ multiplex PCR; TCRdb holds only in-frame clones, not every one. The table has roughly 170,000 clones, over 80% seen once; the top ten hold 1.6%. The sequencing input was PBMCs. These receptors were obtained from a man between 45 and 60 years old in good health and CMV-seronegative.

This chain links TRBV5-4 with TRBJ1-1; D is unclear. The CDR3 contains 15 residues. From germline, CDR1 is SGHNT and CDR2 YYREEE (reference sequence). Trimming took 1 base from V and 4 from J, leaving 14 bases between them. The CDR3 DNA sequence: TGTGCCAGCAGCTTGTGGTCTCCGGGTAGCACTGAAGCTTTCTTT. It encodes CASSLWSPGSTEAFF.

The chain recombines TRBV7-9 with TRBJ1-6; unclear D gene. Germline loops: CDR1 SEHNR, CDR2 FQNEAQ (reference sequence). V dropped 2 bases and J dropped 3 bases, with 5 bases sitting between them. The CDR3 is 14 amino acids. The DNA for the CDR3 is TGTGCCAGCAGCTTACAGTACTATAATTCACCCCTCCACTTT. Its protein product is CASSLQYYNSPLHF.

The rearrangement joins TRBV7-9 to TRBJ1-1, with D perhaps TRBD1 (6 bases). CDR3 length: 14 amino acids. Per germline, CDR1 SEHNR and CDR2 FQNEAQ (reference sequence). Trimming took off 6 bases at V and 0 bases at J, with 11 bases between the two ends. The CDR3 is CASSPKGVNTEAFF. The CDR3 nucleotides are TGTGCCAGCAGTCCAAAGGGGGTGAACACTGAAGCTTTCTTT.

This clone has a single count. The chain has TRBV28 and TRBJ2-3, with 9 bases that match TRBD1. The CDR3 has 15 amino acids. Germline assignment: CDR1 MDHEN and CDR2 SYDVKM. The V and J ends lost 4 bases and 2 bases, in that order; junction bases with no gene match: 4. Here the CDR3 DNA reads TGTGCCAGCAGTTCCGGGACAGGGACCACAGATACGCAGTATTTT. It encodes CASSSGTGTTDTQYF.

V usage is TRBV7-2 and J usage is TRBJ2-1; 10 bases align to TRBD2. Germline-derived CDR1 and CDR2 are SGHTA and FQGNSA. The CDR3 has 18 amino acids. The ends lost 1 base at V and 5 bases at J; junction bases unmatched: 11. CDR3 sequence (DNA): TGTGCCAGCAGCTTAGAGAGTGGTCCTAGCGGGGGAGACAATGAGCAGTTCTTC. Translation: CASSLESGPSGGDNEQFF.

The chain's CDR3 is CASRPTGGYGYTF. The CDR3 DNA reads as TGTGCCAGCAGACCGACCGGCGGGTATGGCTACACCTTC. The V gene is TRBV6-1, the J gene TRBJ1-2; D gene uncertain. Germline CDR1 and CDR2: MNHNS and SASEGT. The V end was cut by 6 bases, the J end by 5 bases, with 13 bases between. The CDR3 has 13 amino acids.

The chain links TRBV4-3 to TRBJ2-2, with no clear D. The CDR3 sequence is 16 residues long. V was pared by 0 bases and J by 2 bases, with 10 bases between. Germline-derived CDR1 and CDR2 are LGHNA and YSLEER. CDR3 bases: TGCGCCAGCAGCCAAGAGGCAGATCTTAACACCGGGGAGCTGTTTTTT. This encodes CASSQEADLNTGELFF.

The chain recombines TRBV9 with TRBJ2-3; possibly TRBD2 for D (5 bases). Trimming took off 3 bases at V and 12 bases at J, with 23 bases between the two ends. The CDR3 is 15 residues long. CDR1 is SGDLS and CDR2 is YYNGEE in the germline V gene. DNA of the CDR3: TGTGCCAGCAGCGGTGACCCCGGTGGGCGGGCTCACCAGTATTTT. Translated: CASSGDPGGRAHQYF.

This clone was detected only once. CDR3 in DNA: TGCGCCAGCAGCACCGGACTAGCGGGCTACGAGCAGTACTTC. It codes for CASSTGLAGYEQYF. This chain links TRBV5-1 with TRBJ2-7; the match to TRBD2 covers 11 bases. V was clipped by 4 bases and J by 3 bases; unmatched bases: 3. The CDR3 extends over 14 amino acids. Germline loops: CDR1 SGHRS, CDR2 YFSETQ. The whole variable domain, remainder taken from reference TRBV5-1 and TRBJ2-7, is KAGVTQTPRYLIKTRGQQVTLSCSPISGHRSVSWYQQTPGQGLQFLFEYFSETQRNKGNFPGRFSGRQFSNSRSEMNVSTLELGDSALYLCASSTGLAGYEQYFGPGTRLTVT.

This clone was seen a single time. CDR3 in amino acids: CASSNPSGREDNEQFF. The CDR3 DNA reads as TGTGCCAGCAGTAACCCTAGCGGGAGAGAGGACAATGAGCAGTTCTTC. V is TRBV6-6 and J is TRBJ2-1; TRBD2 agrees at 10 bases. The CDR3 runs to 16 residues. V gave up 5 bases and J gave up 5 bases; unmatched junction bases: 9. CDR1 MNHNY and CDR2 SVGAGI come from the germline V gene (reference sequence).

The chain has TRBV6-5 and TRBJ2-3; 8 bases line up with TRBD1. The CDR3 is 16 amino acids. Trimming at V came to 2 bases and at J to 1 base, leaving 5 bases not matched to a gene. CDR1 MNHEY and CDR2 SVGAGI come from the germline V gene. In nucleotides, the CDR3 is TGTGCCAGCAGTTACAGGAGGGGACAGGGCACAGATACGCAGTATTTT. Amino acid sequence: CASSYRRGQGTDTQYF.

The genes are TRBV10-3 and TRBJ2-7, with 7 bases fitting TRBD2. Germline V gene data show CDR1 as ENHRY and CDR2 as SYGVKD. This CDR3 region has 14 residues. The junction had 7 bases not matched to a gene; V was cut back by 3 bases and J by 5 bases. The CDR3 nucleotides are TGTGCCATCAGTGAAGTGGGAGGGCCCGACGAGCAGTACTTC. This codes for CAISEVGGPDEQYF.

The chain uses TRBV7-2 and TRBJ2-1, with 12 bases identical to TRBD2. Unmatched junction bases numbered 2, after V lost 3 bases and J lost 5 bases. Germline CDR1 reads SGHTA; CDR2 reads FQGNSA. The CDR3 covers 15 residues. The CDR3 DNA reads TGTGCCAGCAGCTTTCCTAGCGGGGGGGACAATGAGCAGTTCTTC. Protein: CASSFPSGGDNEQFF.

V gene TRBV2 combines with J gene TRBJ1-1, with D unclear. The CDR3 is made up of 14 amino acids. V was cut by 1 base and J by 2 bases, with 8 bases left in between. Germline assignment: CDR1 SNHLY and CDR2 FYNNEI. Written as DNA, the CDR3 is TGTGCCAGCAGTGAAGAGGGAGTAAACACTGAAGCTTTCTTT. It is translated as CASSEEGVNTEAFF.

The V and J genes are TRBV7-3 and TRBJ2-7; D not certain. V was trimmed by 5 bases and J by 0 bases, leaving 11 bases between them. The CDR3 is 14 residues long. Germline V gene data show CDR1 as SGHTA and CDR2 as FQGTGA. This CDR3 reads CASSPTQSSYEQYF. CDR3 bases: TGTGCCAGCAGCCCAACACAGAGCTCCTACGAGCAGTACTTC.

The CDR3 DNA follows: TGTGCCAGTAGTAAACGAGCGGGAGAGGGCACCGGGGAGCTGTTTTTT. Translation: CASSKRAGEGTGELFF. The V call is TRBV19, the J call TRBJ2-2; TRBD2 agrees at 8 bases. This CDR3 has 16 amino acids. The germline V gene has CDR1 LNHDA and CDR2 SQIVND (reference sequence). Trimming at V came to 4 bases and at J to 4 bases, leaving 8 bases not matched to a gene. The full variable domain, rest sourced from reference TRBV19 and TRBJ2-2, is DGGITQSPKYLFRKEGQNVTLSCEQNLNHDAMYWYRQDPGQGLRLIYYSQIVNDFQKGDIAEGYSVSREKKESFPLTVTSAQKNPTAFYLCASSKRAGEGTGELFFGEGSRLTVL.

This chain uses TRBV7-2 with TRBJ1-4; D possibly corresponds to TRBD1 (6 bases). The CDR3 covers 15 residues. CDR1 and CDR2 from the germline V gene are SGHTA and FQGNSA. The V and J ends lost 2 bases and 8 bases respectively, with 15 bases between them. CDR3 DNA: TGTGCCAGCAGCTTACAGGGGAAAGGTGACGAAAAACTGTTTTTT. Amino acid sequence: CASSLQGKGDEKLFF.

J is TRBJ2-3 and V is TRBV30; TRBD1 agrees at 7 bases. Per the germline V gene, CDR1 is GTSNPN and CDR2 is SVGIG (reference sequence). The length of the CDR3 is 18 residues. The trim removed 0 bases at V and 3 bases at J, leaving 15 bases unmatched. CDR3 region: CAWSVHPATGTTTDTQYF. The CDR3 DNA reads as TGTGCCTGGAGTGTACACCCGGCGACAGGGACAACGACAGATACGCAGTATTTT.

The chain couples TRBV7-9 to TRBJ2-2, with 7 bases identical to TRBD1. Trimming removed 5 bases from V and 6 bases from J; junction bases left unmatched: 12. The CDR3 sequence is 16 residues long. The germline gives CDR1 SEHNR, CDR2 FQNEAQ (reference sequence). This CDR3 reads CASSRFDREISGELFF. CDR3 DNA sequence: TGTGCCAGCAGCCGCTTCGACAGGGAAATTTCCGGGGAGCTGTTTTTT.

V is TRBV4-1 and J is TRBJ2-5, with TRBD1 matching over 7 bases. The end of the DNA is better explained by TRBJ2-7, so the J call may be wrong. The CDR3 totals 16 residues. Germline V gene lookup returns CDR1 MGHRA and CDR2 YSYEKL. In DNA form, the CDR3 reads TGCGCCAGCAGCCAAGCAGGAGACAGGGTAATCGACGAGCAGTACTTC. Protein sequence: CASSQAGDRVIDEQYF.

The chain is built from TRBV14 and TRBJ2-5; 8 bases agree with TRBD2. The V and J ends lost 1 base and 4 bases, in that order; junction bases with no gene match: 14. The CDR3 spans 18 residues. Germline CDR1 reads SGHDN; CDR2 reads FVKESK. This CDR3 reads CASSQALGAGGGRETQYF. For the CDR3, the DNA is TGTGCCAGCAGCCAAGCCCTTGGGGCGGGAGGCGGAAGAGAGACCCAGTACTTC.